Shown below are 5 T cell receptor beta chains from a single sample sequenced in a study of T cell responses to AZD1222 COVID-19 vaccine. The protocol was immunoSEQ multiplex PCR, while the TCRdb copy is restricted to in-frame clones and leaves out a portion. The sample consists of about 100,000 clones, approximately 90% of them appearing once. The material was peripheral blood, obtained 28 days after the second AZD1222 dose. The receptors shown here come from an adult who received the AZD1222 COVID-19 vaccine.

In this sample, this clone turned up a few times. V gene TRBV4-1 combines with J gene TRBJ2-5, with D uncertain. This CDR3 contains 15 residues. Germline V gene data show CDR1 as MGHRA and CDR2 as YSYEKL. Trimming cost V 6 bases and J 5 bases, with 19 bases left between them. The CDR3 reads CASSPEWSPRETQYF. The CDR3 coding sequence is TGCGCCAGCAGTCCCGAGTGGAGTCCTCGGGAGACCCAGTACTTC.

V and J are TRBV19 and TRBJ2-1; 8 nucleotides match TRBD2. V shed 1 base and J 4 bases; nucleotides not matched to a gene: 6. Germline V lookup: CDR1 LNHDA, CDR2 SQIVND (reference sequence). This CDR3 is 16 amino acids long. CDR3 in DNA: TGTGCCAGTAGTATAGCCGGGGCTAGCGGGTACAATGAGCAGTTCTTC. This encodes CASSIAGASGYNEQFF.

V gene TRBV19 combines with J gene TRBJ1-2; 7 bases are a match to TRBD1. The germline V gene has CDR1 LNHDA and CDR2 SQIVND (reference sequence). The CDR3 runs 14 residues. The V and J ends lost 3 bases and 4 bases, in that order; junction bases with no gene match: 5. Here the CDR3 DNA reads TGTGCCAGTAGTATCCCGGGACAGTTCTATGGCTACACCTTC. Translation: CASSIPGQFYGYTF.

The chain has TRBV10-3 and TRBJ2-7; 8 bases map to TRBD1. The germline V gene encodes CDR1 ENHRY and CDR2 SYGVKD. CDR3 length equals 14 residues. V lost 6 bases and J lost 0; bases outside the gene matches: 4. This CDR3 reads CAIRGTGDSYEQYF. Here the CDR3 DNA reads TGTGCCATCAGGGGGACAGGTGACTCCTACGAGCAGTACTTC.

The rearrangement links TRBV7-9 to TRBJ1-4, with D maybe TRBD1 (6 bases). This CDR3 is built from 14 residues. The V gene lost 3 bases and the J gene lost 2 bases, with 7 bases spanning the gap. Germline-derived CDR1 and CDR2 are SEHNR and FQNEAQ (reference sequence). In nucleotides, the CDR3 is TGTGCCAGCAGCTTCAGGGGTACTAATGAAAAACTGTTTTTT. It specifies CASSFRGTNEKLFF.